Presented here are 10 T cell receptor beta chains from one specimen sequenced in a study of T cells in Graves' hyperthyroidism and ophthalmopathy. It was RNA transcripts that yielded the amplified TCR beta CDR3 regions. HTBI primers were the set used in a first-round RT-PCR of the TCR CDR3. Via MiXCR, TCRdb re-called the multiplex PCR reads, giving one row per CDR3 protein. This sample carries roughly 500,000 distinct CDR3 sequences, roughly 50% of them seen once, and the ten largest clones take roughly 19%. What was sequenced was peripheral blood or thyroid tissue (not recorded which). The receptor source for this set is an adult woman with Graves' disease, either hyperthyroidism or ophthalmopathy (not recorded which).

In its sample, this clonotype was seen many times. The chain's CDR3 is CASSRGRSQAFF. CDR3 coding DNA: TGTGCCAGCAGCCGGGGGAGGAGTCAGGCTTTCTTT. This sequence joins TRBV11-2 and TRBJ1-1; D might be TRBD1 (5 bases). Germline-derived CDR1 and CDR2 are SGHAT and FQNNGV. Trimming took 5 bases from V and 11 from J, leaving 15 bases between them. This CDR3 has 12 residues.

This clonotype was recorded at least ten times. This rearrangement joins TRBV19 to TRBJ1-1; D call uncertain. CDR3 length: 12 residues. The germline V and J ends were trimmed by 3 bases and 8 bases, with 10 bases remaining between them. From germline, CDR1 is LNHDA and CDR2 SQIVND (reference sequence). CDR3 amino acids: CASSIGSLEAFF. The CDR3 coding sequence is TGTGCCAGTAGTATTGGCTCTCTAGAAGCTTTCTTT.

This clonotype was observed once. The chain carries TRBV7-6 and TRBJ1-5; TRBD1 might be the D (5 bases). CDR3 size: 13 residues. Trimming removed 5 bases from V and 4 bases from J, with 9 bases in between. Germline CDR1 is SGHVS and CDR2 is FNYEAQ. CDR3 nucleotide sequence: TGTGCCAGCAGCAAAGGGGAGAATCAGCCCCAGCATTTT. It yields the protein CASSKGENQPQHF. Combining the CDR3 with reference TRBV7-6 and TRBJ1-5 gives the whole variable domain GAGVSQSPRYKVTKRGQDVALRCDPISGHVSLYWYRQALGQGPEFLTYFNYEAQQDKSGLPNDRFSAERPEGSISTLTIQRTEQRDSAMYRCASSKGENQPQHFGDGTRLSIL.

The V gene is TRBV15, the J gene TRBJ2-2; D ambiguous. Trimming pared 3 bases from V and 9 bases from J, leaving 8 bases between. This CDR3 spans 12 amino acids. Germline V gene data show CDR1 as LNHNV and CDR2 as YYDKDF (reference sequence). The CDR3 DNA is TGTGCCACCAGCAGCAAAACTCGGGAGCTGTTTTTT. It translates to CATSSKTRELFF.

This chain uses TRBV9 with TRBJ2-1, with 12 bases that match TRBD2. The germline V gene has CDR1 SGDLS and CDR2 YYNGEE. The CDR3 runs to 17 residues. Trimming removed 5 bases from V and 7 bases from J; junction bases left unmatched: 13. This CDR3 is CASRANEGLAGRNEQFF. For the CDR3, the DNA is TGTGCCAGCAGGGCAAACGAAGGACTAGCGGGACGGAATGAGCAGTTCTTC.

This clonotype was seen ten or more times. This rearrangement joins TRBV5-1 to TRBJ1-1; D gene ambiguous. CDR1 is SGHRS, CDR2 YFSETQ, per germline. This CDR3 has 14 residues. Trimming stripped 3 bases from V and 0 bases from J, with 9 bases between. CDR3 protein: CASSSGSMNTEAFF. The CDR3 DNA is TGCGCCAGCAGCTCTGGGTCCATGAACACTGAAGCTTTCTTT. The variable domain in full, completed from reference TRBV5-1 and TRBJ1-1, reads KAGVTQTPRYLIKTRGQQVTLSCSPISGHRSVSWYQQTPGQGLQFLFEYFSETQRNKGNFPGRFSGRQFSNSRSEMNVSTLELGDSALYLCASSSGSMNTEAFFGQGTRLTVV.

The chain has TRBV10-3 and TRBJ1-2, with TRBD1 matching 7 bases. This CDR3 contains 15 residues. Germline lookup yields CDR1 ENHRY and CDR2 SYGVKD. V lost 3 bases to trimming and J lost 4 bases; unmatched junction nucleotides: 8. CDR3 residues: CAISETGVQVYGYTF. CDR3 DNA: TGTGCCATCAGTGAAACAGGGGTCCAGGTCTATGGCTACACCTTC.

The V gene is TRBV20-1, the J gene TRBJ2-5, with 7 bases that match TRBD2. There are 15 residues in the CDR3. After removal of 0 bases from V and 3 bases from J, the junction contained 7 bases not matched to a gene. Germline-derived CDR1 and CDR2 are DFQATT and SNEGSKA (reference sequence). CDR3 protein: CSARDAGVGEETQYF. CDR3 nucleotides: TGCAGTGCTAGAGATGCGGGAGTAGGTGAAGAGACCCAGTACTTC.

The sample holds one count of this clonotype. The chain has TRBV5-5 and TRBJ1-4, with D unclear. Trimming cost V 5 bases and J 12 bases, with 17 bases left between them. The CDR3 runs 13 residues. CDR1 is SGHKS and CDR2 is YYEKEE in the germline V gene (reference sequence). The CDR3 bases are TGTGCCAGCAGGCGATTGGCGGGTGGGGAACTGTTTTTT. Its translation: CASRRLAGGELFF.

The V gene is TRBV24-1, the J gene TRBJ2-2; weak D call: TRBD1 (6 bases). V lost 5 bases, J lost 1 base, and 13 bases lay in between. Germline V gene sequence: CDR1 KGHDR, CDR2 SFDVKD. The CDR3 spans 16 residues. CDR3 residues: CATSARKTGNTGELFF. The CDR3 DNA reads as TGTGCCACCAGTGCTAGAAAGACAGGGAACACCGGGGAGCTGTTTTTT.